This TCR beta chain was identified during a study of blood T cell repertoires in COVID-19. This clone was seen a single time. Germline V lookup: CDR1 MNHEY, CDR2 SMNVEV (reference sequence). This CDR3 comprises 15 residues. V shed 6 bases, J shed 8 bases, and the junction held 11 bases outside the gene matches. Sequencing used immunoSEQ multiplex PCR; TCRdb keeps in-frame clones, though not all of them. The repertoire has about 64,000 clones, around 80% of them found once; the top ten carry 14%. The sample taken for sequencing was peripheral blood. The receptor was derived from a man between 60 and 75 years old with COVID-19, enrolled during active disease. The rearrangement uses TRBV27 and TRBJ2-1; TRBD2 aligns across 9 bases. The CDR3 coding sequence is TGTGCCAGCAGAAGGGGGGCTAGCGGGGCTTATGAGCAGTTCTTC. It encodes CASRRGASGAYEQFF.